These T cell receptor beta chains were read from a single sample in a study of CD8 T cells in ankylosing spondylitis. MiXCR was run by TCRdb on the 5' RACE reads, yielding one entry per CDR3 protein. The sample yields 330,000 or so distinct CDR3 sequences, under 8.5% seen once. The sequencing input was blood, either unsorted or a sorted T cell fraction (not recorded which). The receptor set was obtained from a male donor with ankylosing spondylitis. CDR3s leave out the opening cysteine and the closing phenylalanine or tryptophan. Size tells how often a clone was seen (once, few, many) or the class of an expanded clone, and some rows leave it out.

clone size: many
V gene: TRBV6-1
CDR3 protein: ASSPGRAGTQY

clone size: many
V gene: TRBV29-1
CDR3 protein: SVEVGQVDTIY

clone size: NA
V gene: TRBV19
CDR3 protein: ASSTEDTQY

clone size: few
V gene: TRBV29-1
CDR3 protein: SGWVYNEQF

clone size: few
V gene: TRBV18
CDR3 protein: ASSRDSGASYEQY

clone size: NA
V gene: TRBV29-1
CDR3 protein: SVEDRIFDTEAF

clone size: NA
V gene: TRBV20-1
CDR3 protein: SARVDTPRDAAYNEQF

clone size: NA
V gene: TRBV7-6
CDR3 protein: ASSLVRTNEQY

clone size: many
V gene: TRBV11-2
CDR3 protein: ASSLRLAGVYEQF

clone size: NA
V gene: TRBV27
CDR3 protein: ASSLSPGDEQF

clone size: few
V gene: TRBV6-2/TRBV6-3
CDR3 protein: ASSYGLAGGPGRFNEQF

clone size: many
V gene: TRBV7-9
CDR3 protein: ASSLFSGPTNEQF

clone size: NA
V gene: TRBV29-1
CDR3 protein: SVENSLYNEQF

clone size: few
V gene: TRBV20-1
CDR3 protein: SVPGQRTYEQY